This T cell receptor (beta chain) is drawn from a study of cytotoxic CD8 clonotypes in ibrutinib-treated CLL. For the study at large: Mean productive templates were around 260,000; mean productive rearrangements were 94,082.

Study-wide points: Against age-matched healthy donors, baseline clonality ran higher and tracked circulating CD8+ T-cell counts.

Turning to this clone: Its antigen is currently unknown.

The CDR3 loop spans 10 amino acids. Germline loops: CDR1 MNHNY, CDR2 SVGAGI (reference sequence). The V gene end was trimmed by 10 bases and the J gene end by 5 bases; junction bases not matched to a gene: 1. Measured with immunoSEQ multiplex PCR; TCRdb has only the in-frame clones, and not every one. The data hold 68,000 or so clones, with about 63% observed a single time. This chain links TRBV6-6 with TRBJ2-5; 7 bases align to TRBD1. The sequence was collected from a human donor with chronic lymphocytic leukemia. The specimen comprised PBMCs, sampled after 12 months of ibrutinib treatment. The chain's CDR3 is CATRGETQYF. The CDR3 coding sequence is TGTGCCACCAGGGGGGAGACCCAGTACTTC.